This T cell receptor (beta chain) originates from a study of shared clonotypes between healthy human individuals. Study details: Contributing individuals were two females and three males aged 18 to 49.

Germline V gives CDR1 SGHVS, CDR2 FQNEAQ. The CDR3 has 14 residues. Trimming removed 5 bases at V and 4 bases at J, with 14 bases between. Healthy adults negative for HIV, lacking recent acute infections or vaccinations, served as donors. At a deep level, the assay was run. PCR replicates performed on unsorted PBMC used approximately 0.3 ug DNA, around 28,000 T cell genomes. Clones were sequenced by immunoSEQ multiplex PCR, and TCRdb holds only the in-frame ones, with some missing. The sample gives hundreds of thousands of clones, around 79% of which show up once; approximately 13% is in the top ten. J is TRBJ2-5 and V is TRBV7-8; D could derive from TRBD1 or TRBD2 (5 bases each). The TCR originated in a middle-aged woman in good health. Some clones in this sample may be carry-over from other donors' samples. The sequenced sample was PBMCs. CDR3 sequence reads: CASSPGTIRETQYF. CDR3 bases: TGTGCCAGCAGCCCCGGGACCATCCGAGAGACCCAGTACTTC.